These 32 T cell receptor beta chains were sequenced from one sample in a study of control samples from healthy donors and cancer patients. Only in-frame clones appear in the TCRdb table, and some are missing; sequencing was by immunoSEQ multiplex PCR. The sample holds 100,000 to 120,000 clones, around 87% seen once. The sequenced sample was PBMCs. The receptors derive from a woman aged 60-75 years with lung cancer.

This clone appeared a single time. This chain connects TRBV13 to TRBJ1-2, with D tentatively TRBD1 (6 bases). This CDR3 has 15 amino acids. The germline gives CDR1 PRHDT, CDR2 FYEKMQ (reference sequence). V was cut by 0 bases and J by 1 base, with 9 bases left in between. The CDR3 here is CASSLGGASNYGYTF. The CDR3, as DNA: TGTGCCAGCAGCTTAGGGGGGGCCAGTAACTATGGCTACACCTTC.

The chain uses TRBV5-8 and TRBJ2-3; TRBD2 matches 14 bases. The CDR3 is made up of 18 amino acids. The ends lost 0 bases at V and 0 bases at J; junction bases unmatched: 3. Per germline, CDR1 SGHTS and CDR2 YDEGEE. DNA of the CDR3: TGTGCCAGCAGCTTGGGGACTAGCGGGGGGCTTAGCACAGATACGCAGTATTTT. As protein: CASSLGTSGGLSTDTQYF.

This chain links TRBV6-1 with TRBJ2-3; D is ambiguous. Trimming stripped 2 bases from V and 1 base from J, with 4 bases between. CDR1 is MNHNS, CDR2 SASEGT, per germline. This CDR3 has 13 amino acids. The CDR3 is CASSESGTDTQYF. The CDR3 DNA sequence: TGTGCCAGCAGTGAATCCGGCACAGATACGCAGTATTTT.

The chain combines TRBV5-1 with TRBJ2-2; 10 bases map to TRBD2. Germline V gene data show CDR1 as SGHRS and CDR2 as YFSETQ. This CDR3 is built from 19 residues. After removal of 1 base from V and 6 bases from J, the junction contained 15 bases not matched to a gene. The CDR3 coding sequence is TGCGCCAGCAGCTTGAGGCCCAAGGGTAAGCGGGAGGGGTCCGGGGAGCTGTTTTTT. Its protein is CASSLRPKGKREGSGELFF.

This clone has a single count. The chain links TRBV5-1 to TRBJ2-1; tentatively, D is TRBD2 (6 bases). The CDR3 loop spans 15 amino acids. CDR1 is SGHRS, CDR2 YFSETQ, per germline. Trimming shortened V by 4 bases and J by 2 bases, and 13 bases separated the two germline ends. CDR3 in amino acids: CASSTEGLTYNEQFF. The CDR3 DNA follows: TGCGCCAGCAGCACGGAGGGCCTCACCTACAATGAGCAGTTCTTC.

This chain uses TRBV4-3 with TRBJ2-7; unclear D gene. V lost 1 base, J lost 2 bases, and 15 bases lay in between. Germline V gene lookup returns CDR1 LGHNA and CDR2 YSLEER. This CDR3 region has 16 residues. CDR3 sequence: CASSQVFGSPPYEQYF. The CDR3 region has the DNA TGCGCCAGCAGCCAAGTCTTCGGATCTCCGCCCTACGAGCAGTACTTC.

The chain recombines TRBV18 with TRBJ1-2, with D hard to call. Germline assignment: CDR1 KGHSH and CDR2 LQKENI. V lost 1 base and J lost 2, with 14 bases in between. CDR3 length equals 16 residues. The CDR3 spells CASSPRRGLGNYGYTF. The CDR3 bases are TGTGCCAGCTCACCACGTCGGGGTTTGGGGAACTATGGCTACACCTTC.

This clone occurred once. The gene calls are TRBV5-4 and TRBJ1-2; D perhaps matches TRBD1 (5 bases). The CDR3 totals 12 residues. Trimming took off 4 bases at V and 9 bases at J, with 13 bases between the two ends. Germline CDR1 is SGHNT and CDR2 is YYREEE (reference sequence). DNA for the CDR3: TGTGCCAGCAGCCCGGGGCCTGGAAGCTACACCTTC. Protein: CASSPGPGSYTF. Complete variable domain (other parts from reference TRBV5-4 and TRBJ1-2): ETGVTQSPTHLIKTRGQQVTLRCSSQSGHNTVSWYQQALGQGPQFIFQYYREEENGRGNFPPRFSGLQFPNYSSELNVNALELDDSALYLCASSPGPGSYTFGSGTRLTVV.

The chain has TRBV6-1 and TRBJ2-5, with 7 bases identical to TRBD1. CDR3 size: 15 residues. After removal of 1 base from V and 5 bases from J, the junction contained 7 bases not matched to a gene. Germline lookup yields CDR1 MNHNS and CDR2 SASEGT. The CDR3: CASSEGDSRRETQYF. The DNA of the CDR3 is TGTGCCAGCAGTGAAGGGGACAGTAGGAGGGAGACCCAGTACTTC.

By its share, this clone is medium-sized. The chain couples TRBV6-1 to TRBJ1-3, with D perhaps TRBD1 (6 bases). The CDR3 is 18 residues long. Per germline, CDR1 MNHNS and CDR2 SASEGT. The V end lost 3 bases, the J end lost 4 bases, and 22 bases lay between the germline ends. CDR3 region: CASSEPAGQTLGGNTIYF. The DNA of the CDR3 is TGTGCCAGCAGTGAGCCCGCCGGACAGACCCTCGGAGGAAACACCATATATTTT.

V usage is TRBV5-1 and J usage is TRBJ1-6; 12 bases agree with TRBD1. CDR1 is SGHRS, CDR2 YFSETQ, per germline. The CDR3 is 17 residues long. J gave up 9 bases and V 4 bases, and 11 bases lay outside the gene matches. The CDR3 nucleotides read TGCGCCAGCAGCACCACCGGGACAGGGGGCTTTAGTTCACCCCTCCACTTT. Protein product: CASSTTGTGGFSSPLHF.

The chain links TRBV15 to TRBJ1-5; unclear D gene. CDR1 and CDR2 (germline): LNHNV, YYDKDF (reference sequence). The V and J ends lost 1 base and 5 bases respectively, with 12 bases between them. This CDR3 contains 15 residues. The CDR3 region is CATSRGIIEDQPQHF. DNA for the CDR3: TGTGCCACCAGCAGAGGTATAATAGAGGATCAGCCCCAGCATTTT.

As DNA, the CDR3 is TGTGCCAGCAGCTCTCCCGATGGCTACACCTTC. It is translated as CASSSPDGYTF. V gene TRBV9 combines with J gene TRBJ1-2; D uncertain. In germline, CDR1 is SGDLS, CDR2 YYNGEE. With 4 bases removed from V and 6 bases from J, the gap between germline ends came to 7 bases. This CDR3 has 11 amino acids.

The V and J genes are TRBV6-5 and TRBJ1-1; a possible D gene is TRBD1 (6 bases). Germline CDR1 and CDR2: MNHEY and SVGAGI. V was cut by 6 bases and J by 4 bases, with 15 bases left in between. This CDR3 spans 14 amino acids. The CDR3 DNA reads as TGTGCCAGCAGGATCGACTTACAGGGCACTGAAGCTTTCTTT. Protein: CASRIDLQGTEAFF.

J is TRBJ2-3 and V is TRBV7-2; 9 bases are a match to TRBD1. The CDR3 covers 15 residues. Germline V gene data show CDR1 as SGHTA and CDR2 as FQGNSA. The trim removed 1 base at V and 6 bases at J, leaving 5 bases unmatched. In nucleotides, the CDR3 is TGTGCCAGCAGCTTAGAACAGGGGGCATGGGATACGCAGTATTTT. Translating it yields CASSLEQGAWDTQYF.

The chain combines TRBV30 with TRBJ2-3; D gene ambiguous. Germline V lookup: CDR1 GTSNPN, CDR2 SVGIG (reference sequence). Trimming removed 2 bases at V and 0 bases at J, with 12 bases between. The CDR3 loop spans 15 amino acids. As DNA, the CDR3 is TGTGCCTGGAGTCTCTGGAGTACTAGCACAGATACGCAGTATTTT. Translated: CAWSLWSTSTDTQYF.

V usage is TRBV13 and J usage is TRBJ2-5; weak D call: TRBD2 (7 bases). The CDR3 has 14 residues. V was trimmed by 3 bases and J by 5 bases, leaving 13 bases between them. CDR1 is PRHDT, CDR2 FYEKMQ, per germline (reference sequence). The CDR3 coding sequence is TGTGCCAGCAGCTTGGGGGGGCCCCAGGAGACCCAGTACTTC. Translation gives CASSLGGPQETQYF.

The V call is TRBV2, the J call TRBJ2-1; D might be TRBD2 (6 bases). The CDR3 extends over 16 amino acids. Trimming removed 2 bases at V and 0 bases at J, with 11 bases between. Germline values: CDR1 SNHLY, CDR2 FYNNEI. The CDR3 reads CASSERAGISYNEQFF. The CDR3 bases are TGTGCCAGCAGTGAACGGGCGGGGATCTCCTACAATGAGCAGTTCTTC.

This clone was found once. This chain links TRBV7-2 with TRBJ1-3; 7 nucleotides agree with TRBD1. The ends lost 5 bases at V and 2 bases at J; junction bases unmatched: 3. This CDR3 has 14 residues. Per the germline V gene, CDR1 is SGHTA and CDR2 is FQGNSA. The CDR3 bases are TGTGCCAGCAGCCTAACAGGGGCTGGAAACACCATATATTTT. Its protein is CASSLTGAGNTIYF. Complete variable domain (other parts from reference TRBV7-2 and TRBJ1-3): GAGVSQSPSNKVTEKGKDVELRCDPISGHTALYWYRQSLGQGLEFLIYFQGNSAPDKSGLPSDRFSAERTGGSVSTLTIQRTQQEDSAVYLCASSLTGAGNTIYFGEGSWLTVV.

The chain has TRBV14 and TRBJ1-4, with TRBD1 as a possible D gene (6 bases). This CDR3 is 16 amino acids long. Germline assignment: CDR1 SGHDN and CDR2 FVKESK. Trimming removed 3 bases at V and 7 bases at J, with 18 bases between. CDR3 nucleotide sequence: TGTGCCAGCAGCCACTACGTCTTTGGGGGCTTTGAAAAACTGTTTTTT. Translating it yields CASSHYVFGGFEKLFF.

The CDR3 DNA reads TGTGCCAGTAGTTTCGGTTGGGGACTTCAGGTCGGTGAGCAGTTCTTC. It encodes CASSFGWGLQVGEQFF. The chain links TRBV19 to TRBJ2-1, with D possibly TRBD2 on 6 matching bases. The germline V and J ends were trimmed by 5 bases and 9 bases, with 23 bases remaining between them. This CDR3 comprises 16 residues. Germline V CDR1 and CDR2: LNHDA, SQIVND (reference sequence).

The genes are TRBV24-1 and TRBJ2-2, with D tentatively TRBD2 (6 bases). The CDR3 spans 16 residues. Germline-derived CDR1 and CDR2 are KGHDR and SFDVKD. V was pared by 5 bases and J by 7 bases, with 19 bases between. This CDR3 reads CATSVGRRGVNGELFF. CDR3 bases: TGTGCCACCAGTGTTGGCAGGCGCGGGGTGAACGGGGAGCTGTTTTTT.

The rearrangement uses TRBV11-2 and TRBJ1-3, with D hard to call. Germline V gene data show CDR1 as SGHAT and CDR2 as FQNNGV. CDR3 size: 12 residues. Trimming stripped 4 bases from V and 4 bases from J, with 5 bases between. The CDR3 nucleotides read TGTGCCAGCAGCTCCACCGGAAACACCATATATTTT. Its protein product is CASSSTGNTIYF.

This chain joins TRBV24-1 and TRBJ1-4; D is uncertain. The germline V and J ends were trimmed by 4 bases and 5 bases, with 10 bases remaining between them. Per germline, CDR1 KGHDR and CDR2 SFDVKD. The CDR3 consists of 14 residues. DNA for the CDR3: TGTGCCACCAGTGAAATGGACCGGAATGAAAAACTGTTTTTT. This codes for CATSEMDRNEKLFF.

The chain joins TRBV4-1 to TRBJ2-1; D is perhaps TRBD1 (6 bases). The CDR3 consists of 18 residues. Germline loops: CDR1 MGHRA, CDR2 YSYEKL. V was trimmed by 0 bases and J by 0 bases, leaving 15 bases between them. The CDR3 loop reads CASSQDATGPSSYNEQFF. CDR3 nucleotide sequence: TGCGCCAGCAGCCAAGATGCCACAGGGCCCAGCTCCTACAATGAGCAGTTCTTC.

The chain recombines TRBV7-2 with TRBJ2-7; TRBD1 might be the D (6 bases). V was trimmed by 5 bases and J by 6 bases, leaving 14 bases between them. Germline V gives CDR1 SGHTA, CDR2 FQGNSA. The CDR3 is 13 residues long. The CDR3 sequence is CASSPNREFEQYF. The CDR3 nucleotides are TGTGCCAGCAGCCCAAACAGGGAATTCGAGCAGTACTTC. Full variable domain (outside the CDR3, taken from reference TRBV7-2 and TRBJ2-7): GAGVSQSPSNKVTEKGKDVELRCDPISGHTALYWYRQSLGQGLEFLIYFQGNSAPDKSGLPSDRFSAERTGGSVSTLTIQRTQQEDSAVYLCASSPNREFEQYFGPGTRLTVT.

This sequence joins TRBV11-1 and TRBJ1-1, with a tentative D call TRBD1 (5 bases). Deletions cut 6 bases from V and 6 bases from J, with 11 bases between. The length of the CDR3 is 12 residues. The germline CDR1 and CDR2 sequences are SGHAT and FQDESV (reference sequence). The CDR3 nucleotides are TGTGCCAGCAGTGGGGCGACCCCTGAAGCTTTCTTT. Amino acids: CASSGATPEAFF.

The rearrangement joins TRBV7-9 to TRBJ1-1; D unclear. This CDR3 is 13 amino acids long. The V end was cut by 3 bases, the J end by 2 bases, with 7 bases between. The germline V gene has CDR1 SEHNR and CDR2 FQNEAQ (reference sequence). CDR3 in DNA: TGTGCCAGCAGCTTCGAAGAAAACACTGAAGCTTTCTTT. It yields the protein CASSFEENTEAFF.

The CDR3 spells CASSPGLYNTEAFF. CDR3 bases: TGTGCCAGCAGCCCGGGACTCTACAACACTGAAGCTTTCTTT. V usage is TRBV11-2 and J usage is TRBJ1-1; D is perhaps TRBD1 (5 bases). The V and J ends lost 5 bases and 2 bases respectively, with 12 bases between them. In germline, CDR1 is SGHAT, CDR2 FQNNGV. The CDR3 contains 14 residues.

This chain links TRBV29-1 with TRBJ1-1; a possible D gene is TRBD1 (5 bases). CDR1 and CDR2 (germline): SQVTM, ANQGSEA. The CDR3 extends over 15 amino acids. V gave up 0 bases and J gave up 0 bases, with 11 bases separating them. In DNA, the CDR3 is TGCAGCGTTGAAGAAGTGGGCAGGGTGAACACTGAAGCTTTCTTT. Translating it yields CSVEEVGRVNTEAFF. The full variable domain, completed using reference TRBV29-1 and TRBJ1-1, is SAVISQKPSRDICQRGTSLTIQCQVDSQVTMMFWYRQQPGQSLTLIATANQGSEATYESGFVIDKFPISRPNLTFSTLTVSNMSPEDSSIYLCSVEEVGRVNTEAFFGQGTRLTVV.

This sequence joins TRBV2 and TRBJ2-1; TRBD2 agrees at 11 bases. Germline lookup yields CDR1 SNHLY and CDR2 FYNNEI. The CDR3 covers 16 residues. The V and J ends lost 7 bases and 5 bases, in that order; junction bases with no gene match: 10. CDR3 in amino acids: CASTGLAVLGNNEQFF. CDR3 DNA sequence: TGTGCCAGCACGGGACTAGCGGTCCTCGGCAACAATGAGCAGTTCTTC.

The chain's CDR3 is CASSYSHAGGGHEQFF. CDR3 DNA: TGTGCCAGCAGTTACTCCCACGCGGGAGGGGGTCATGAGCAGTTCTTC. The V call is TRBV6-5, the J call TRBJ2-1; 9 bases are a match to TRBD2. J was trimmed by 8 bases and V by 0 bases; bases with no gene match: 8. Germline CDR1 reads MNHEY; CDR2 reads SVGAGI. CDR3 length equals 16 residues.